This T cell receptor beta chain was sequenced for a study of vaccination effects on CD4 cells after COVID-19. Study-level points and caveats: There was only 1 of 255 vaccine-induced clones in healthy vaccinees that cross-reacted with common cold coronaviruses. Vaccine- and infection-induced clones showed marked clonal contraction late following vaccination.

Clones were read by immunoSEQ multiplex PCR, and TCRdb kept only the in-frame ones, dropping some. The sample yields approximately 74,000 clones, nearly 75% seen once. On this clone: No antigen is known for it.

An approximately 10-day culture period preceded the isolation of CD4+ T cells. BNT162b2 vaccine or mRNA-1273 vaccine was given to participants in two doses. Previously uninfected by SARS-CoV-2, the vaccine recipients also showed negative nucleocapsid antibodies. Cultures received IL-2 medium that replaced half the medium on days 3 and 7. The CDR3 runs to 15 residues. V lost 1 base and J lost 6, with 13 bases in between. Germline V gives CDR1 SGHRS, CDR2 YFSETQ. The sequence was obtained from a human donor who received a COVID-19 vaccine. This sequence joins TRBV5-1 and TRBJ1-4, with a tentative D call TRBD1 (5 bases). The specimen comprised CD4+ T cells from PBMCs cultured without peptide, sampled after COVID-19 vaccination. DNA for the CDR3: TGCGCCAGCAGCTTGTTTGGGGCGAGGGATGAAAAACTGTTTTTT. It is translated as CASSLFGARDEKLFF.